This T cell receptor beta chain was found in a study of siplizumab effects on memory and regulatory T cells. General study points: An assignable naive or memory phenotype was lacking in roughly 80-96% of proliferating CD4+ or CD8+ clones.

Using immunoSEQ multiplex PCR, the repertoire was profiled, and TCRdb retains in-frame clones only, with some absent. This table holds more than 95,000 clones, about 93% found once. To note about this clone: What it binds is not known.

The CDR3 is 16 amino acids. Trimming stripped 5 bases from V and 0 bases from J, with 11 bases between. Germline V gene lookup returns CDR1 SGHTA and CDR2 FQGTGA. The rearrangement joins TRBV7-3 to TRBJ2-6; D is perhaps TRBD1 (5 bases). The sample taken for sequencing was Tregs sorted from blood. The TCR originated in a human donor in good health. The CDR3 DNA is TGTGCCAGCAGCACTACAGGATTCTCTGGGGCCAACGTCCTGACTTTC. It yields the protein CASSTTGFSGANVLTF.